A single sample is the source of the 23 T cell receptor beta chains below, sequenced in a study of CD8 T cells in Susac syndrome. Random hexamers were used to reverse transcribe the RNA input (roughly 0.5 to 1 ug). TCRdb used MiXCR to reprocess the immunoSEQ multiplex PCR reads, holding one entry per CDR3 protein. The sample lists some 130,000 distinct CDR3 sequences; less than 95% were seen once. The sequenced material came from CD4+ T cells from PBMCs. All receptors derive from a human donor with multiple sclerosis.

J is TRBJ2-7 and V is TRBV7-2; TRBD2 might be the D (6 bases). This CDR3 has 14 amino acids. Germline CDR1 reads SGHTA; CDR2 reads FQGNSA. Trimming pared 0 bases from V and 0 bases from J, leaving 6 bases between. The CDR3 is CASSLAGLSYEQYF. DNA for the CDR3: TGTGCCAGCAGCTTAGCGGGACTCTCCTACGAGCAGTACTTC.

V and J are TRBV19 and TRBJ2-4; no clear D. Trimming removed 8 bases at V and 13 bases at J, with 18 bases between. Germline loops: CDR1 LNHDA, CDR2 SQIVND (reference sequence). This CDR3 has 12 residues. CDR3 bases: TGTGCCAGTTCCCCTTCGTCCGGGCCCCAGTACTTC. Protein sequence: CASSPSSGPQYF.

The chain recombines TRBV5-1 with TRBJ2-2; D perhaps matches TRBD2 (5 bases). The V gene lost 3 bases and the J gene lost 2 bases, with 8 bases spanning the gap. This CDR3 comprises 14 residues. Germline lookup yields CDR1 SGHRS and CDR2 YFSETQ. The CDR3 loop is CASSSGINTGELFF. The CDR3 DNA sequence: TGCGCCAGCAGCTCCGGGATCAACACCGGGGAGCTGTTTTTT.

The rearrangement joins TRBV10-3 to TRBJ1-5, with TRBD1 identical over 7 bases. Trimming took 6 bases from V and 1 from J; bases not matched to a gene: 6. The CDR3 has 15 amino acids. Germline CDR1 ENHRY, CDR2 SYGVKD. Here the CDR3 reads CAISTGTASNQPQHF. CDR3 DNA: TGTGCCATCAGCACCGGGACAGCGAGCAATCAGCCCCAGCATTTT.

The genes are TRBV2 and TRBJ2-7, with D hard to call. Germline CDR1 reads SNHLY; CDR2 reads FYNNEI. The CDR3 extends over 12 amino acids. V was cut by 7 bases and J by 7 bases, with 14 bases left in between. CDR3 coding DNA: TGTGCCAGCATGGTCGTTGGAAAGGAGCAGTACTTC. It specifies CASMVVGKEQYF. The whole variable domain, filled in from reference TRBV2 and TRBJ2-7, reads EPEVTQTPSHQVTQMGQEVILRCVPISNHLYFYWYRQILGQKVEFLVSFYNNEISEKSEIFDDQFSVERPDGSNFTLKIRSTKLEDSAMYFCASMVVGKEQYFGPGTRLTVT.

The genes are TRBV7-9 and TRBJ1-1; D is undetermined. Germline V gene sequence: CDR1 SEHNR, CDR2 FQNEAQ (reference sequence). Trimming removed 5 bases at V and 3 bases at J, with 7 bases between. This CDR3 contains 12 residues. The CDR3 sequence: CASSPGYTEAFF. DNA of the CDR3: TGTGCCAGCAGCCCCGGTTACACTGAAGCTTTCTTT.

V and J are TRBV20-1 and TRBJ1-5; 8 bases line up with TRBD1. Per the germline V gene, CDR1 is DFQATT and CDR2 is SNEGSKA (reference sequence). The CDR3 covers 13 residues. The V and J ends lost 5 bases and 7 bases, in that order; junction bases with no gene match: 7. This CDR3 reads CSAAGQAQQPQHF. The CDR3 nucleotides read TGCAGTGCTGCGGGACAGGCTCAACAGCCCCAGCATTTT.

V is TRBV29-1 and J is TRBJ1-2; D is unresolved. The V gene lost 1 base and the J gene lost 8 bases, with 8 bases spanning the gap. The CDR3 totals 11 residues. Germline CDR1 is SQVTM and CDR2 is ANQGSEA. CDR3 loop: CSVEGGAGYTF. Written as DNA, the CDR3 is TGCAGCGTTGAAGGGGGAGCGGGCTACACCTTC.

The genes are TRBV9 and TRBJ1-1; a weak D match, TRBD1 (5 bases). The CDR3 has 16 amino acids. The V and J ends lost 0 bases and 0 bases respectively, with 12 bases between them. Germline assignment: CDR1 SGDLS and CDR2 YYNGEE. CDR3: CASSVDPGPMNTEAFF. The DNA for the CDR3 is TGTGCCAGCAGCGTAGACCCAGGGCCCATGAACACTGAAGCTTTCTTT. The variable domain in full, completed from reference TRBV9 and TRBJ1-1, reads DSGVTQTPKHLITATGQRVTLRCSPRSGDLSVYWYQQSLDQGLQFLIQYYNGEERAKGNILERFSAQQFPDLHSELNLSSLELGDSALYFCASSVDPGPMNTEAFFGQGTRLTVV.

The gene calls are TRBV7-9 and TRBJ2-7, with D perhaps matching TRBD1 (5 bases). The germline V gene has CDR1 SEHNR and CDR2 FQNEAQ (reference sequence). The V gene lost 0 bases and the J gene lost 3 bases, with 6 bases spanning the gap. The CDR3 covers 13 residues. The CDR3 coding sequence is TGTGCCAGCAGCTTAGCGGGGCTCTACGAGCAGTACTTC. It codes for CASSLAGLYEQYF. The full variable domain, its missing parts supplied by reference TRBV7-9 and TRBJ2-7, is DTGVSQNPRHKITKRGQNVTFRCDPISEHNRLYWYRQTLGQGPEFLTYFQNEAQLEKSRLLSDRFSAERPKGSFSTLEIQRTEQGDSAMYLCASSLAGLYEQYFGPGTRLTVT.

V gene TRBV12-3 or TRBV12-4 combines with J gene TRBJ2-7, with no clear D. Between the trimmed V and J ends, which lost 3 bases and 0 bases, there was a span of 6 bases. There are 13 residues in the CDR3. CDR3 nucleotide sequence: TGTGCCAGCAGTTTTGACGCCTCCTACGAGCAGTACTTC. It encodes CASSFDASYEQYF.

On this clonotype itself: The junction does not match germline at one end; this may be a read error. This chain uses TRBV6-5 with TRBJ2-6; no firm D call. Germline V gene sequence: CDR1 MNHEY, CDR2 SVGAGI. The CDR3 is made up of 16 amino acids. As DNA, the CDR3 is TGTGCCAGCAGCTACTCCCCCTTATCTGGGGCCAACGTCCTGACTTTC. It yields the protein CASSYSPLSGANVLTF.

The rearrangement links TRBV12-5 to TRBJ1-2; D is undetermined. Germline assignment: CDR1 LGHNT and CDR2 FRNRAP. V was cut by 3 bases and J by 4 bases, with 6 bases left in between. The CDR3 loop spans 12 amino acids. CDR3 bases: TGTGCTAGTGGTTTCGGGATCTATGGCTACACCTTC. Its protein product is CASGFGIYGYTF.

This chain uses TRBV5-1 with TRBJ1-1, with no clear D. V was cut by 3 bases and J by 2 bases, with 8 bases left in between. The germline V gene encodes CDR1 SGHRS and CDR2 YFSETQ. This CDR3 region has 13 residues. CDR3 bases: TGCGCCAGCAGCTCCACTGACAACACTGAAGCTTTCTTT. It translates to CASSSTDNTEAFF.

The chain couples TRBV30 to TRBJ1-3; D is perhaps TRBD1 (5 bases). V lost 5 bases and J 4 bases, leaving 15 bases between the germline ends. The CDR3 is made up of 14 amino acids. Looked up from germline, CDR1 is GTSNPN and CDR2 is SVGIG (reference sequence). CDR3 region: CAWGAGRLGNTIYF. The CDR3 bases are TGTGCCTGGGGGGCCGGGAGACTCGGAAACACCATATATTTT.

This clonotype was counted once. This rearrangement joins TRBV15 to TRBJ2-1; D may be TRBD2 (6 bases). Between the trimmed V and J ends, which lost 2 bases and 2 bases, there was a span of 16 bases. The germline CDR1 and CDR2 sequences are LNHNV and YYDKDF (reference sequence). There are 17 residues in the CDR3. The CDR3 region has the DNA TGTGCCACCAGCAGACTACGAGACGGGGGTGCCTACAATGAGCAGTTCTTC. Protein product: CATSRLRDGGAYNEQFF.

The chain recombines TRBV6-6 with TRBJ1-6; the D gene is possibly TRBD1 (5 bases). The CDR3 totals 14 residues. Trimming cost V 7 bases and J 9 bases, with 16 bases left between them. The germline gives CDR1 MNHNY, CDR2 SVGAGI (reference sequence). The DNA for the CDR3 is TGTGCCAGCATCTCGATAGGGGTCGGTTCACCCCTCCACTTT. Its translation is CASISIGVGSPLHF.

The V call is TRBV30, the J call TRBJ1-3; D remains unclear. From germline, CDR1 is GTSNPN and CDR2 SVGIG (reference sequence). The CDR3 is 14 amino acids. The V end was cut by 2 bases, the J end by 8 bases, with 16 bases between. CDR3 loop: CAWSRDTPRHTIYF. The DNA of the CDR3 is TGTGCCTGGAGTAGAGACACCCCGAGGCACACCATATATTTT.

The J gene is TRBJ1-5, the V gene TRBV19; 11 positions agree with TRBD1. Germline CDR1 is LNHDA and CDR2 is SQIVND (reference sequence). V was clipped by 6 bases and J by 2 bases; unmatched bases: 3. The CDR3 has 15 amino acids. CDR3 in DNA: TGTGCCAGTAGGACGGGACAGGGGGGCAATCAGCCCCAGCATTTT. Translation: CASRTGQGGNQPQHF.

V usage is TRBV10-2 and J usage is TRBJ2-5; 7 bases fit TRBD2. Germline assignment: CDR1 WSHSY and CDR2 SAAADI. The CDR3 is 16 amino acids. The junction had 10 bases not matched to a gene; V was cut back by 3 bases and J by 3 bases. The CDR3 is CASSDRLAVGKETQYF. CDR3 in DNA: TGCGCCAGCAGTGACCGCCTAGCGGTGGGAAAAGAGACCCAGTACTTC.

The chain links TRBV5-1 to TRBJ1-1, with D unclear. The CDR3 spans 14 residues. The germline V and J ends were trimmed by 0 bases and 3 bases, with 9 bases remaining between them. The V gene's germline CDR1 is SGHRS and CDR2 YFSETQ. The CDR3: CASSLGTVDTEAFF. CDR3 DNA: TGCGCCAGCAGCTTGGGGACGGTTGACACTGAAGCTTTCTTT.

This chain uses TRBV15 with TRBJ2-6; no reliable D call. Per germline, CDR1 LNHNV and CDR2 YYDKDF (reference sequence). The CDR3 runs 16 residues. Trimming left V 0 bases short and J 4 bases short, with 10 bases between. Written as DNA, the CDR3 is TGTGCCACCAGCAGAGATCCCAACACCGGGGCCAACGTCCTGACTTTC. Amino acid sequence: CATSRDPNTGANVLTF. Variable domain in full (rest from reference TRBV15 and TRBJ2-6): DAMVIQNPRYQVTQFGKPVTLSCSQTLNHNVMYWYQQKSSQAPKLLFHYYDKDFNNEADTPDNFQSRRPNTSFCFLDIRSPGLGDTAMYLCATSRDPNTGANVLTFGAGSRLTVL.

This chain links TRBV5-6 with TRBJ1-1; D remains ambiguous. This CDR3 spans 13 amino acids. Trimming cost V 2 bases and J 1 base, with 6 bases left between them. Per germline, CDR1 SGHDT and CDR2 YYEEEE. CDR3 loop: CASSLTPNTEAFF. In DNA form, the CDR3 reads TGTGCCAGCAGCTTAACACCGAACACTGAAGCTTTCTTT.